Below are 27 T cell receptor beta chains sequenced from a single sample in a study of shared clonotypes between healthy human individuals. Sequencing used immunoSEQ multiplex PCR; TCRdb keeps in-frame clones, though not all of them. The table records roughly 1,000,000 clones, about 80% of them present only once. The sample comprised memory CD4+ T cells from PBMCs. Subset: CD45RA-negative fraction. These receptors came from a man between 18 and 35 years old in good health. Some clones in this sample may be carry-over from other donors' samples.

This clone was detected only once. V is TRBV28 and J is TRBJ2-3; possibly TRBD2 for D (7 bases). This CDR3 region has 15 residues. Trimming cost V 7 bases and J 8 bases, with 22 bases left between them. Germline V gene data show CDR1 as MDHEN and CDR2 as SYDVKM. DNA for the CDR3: TGTGCCAGCACCCCCGAGGGGGGGCGCATCCGTACGCAGTATTTT. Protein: CASTPEGGRIRTQYF.

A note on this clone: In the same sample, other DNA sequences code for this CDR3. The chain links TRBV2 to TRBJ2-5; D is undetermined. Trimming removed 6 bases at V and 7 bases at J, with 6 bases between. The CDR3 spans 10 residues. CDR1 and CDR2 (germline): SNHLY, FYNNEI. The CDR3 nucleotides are TGTGCCAGCAGGGGCGGGACCCAGTACTTC. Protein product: CASRGGTQYF.

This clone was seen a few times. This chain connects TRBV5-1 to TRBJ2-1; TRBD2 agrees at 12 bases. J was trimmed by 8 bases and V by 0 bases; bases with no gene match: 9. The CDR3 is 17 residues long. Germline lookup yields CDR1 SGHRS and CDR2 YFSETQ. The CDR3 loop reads CASSLALALAGGDEQFF. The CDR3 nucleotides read TGCGCCAGCAGCTTGGCCCTGGCACTAGCGGGAGGTGATGAGCAGTTCTTC.

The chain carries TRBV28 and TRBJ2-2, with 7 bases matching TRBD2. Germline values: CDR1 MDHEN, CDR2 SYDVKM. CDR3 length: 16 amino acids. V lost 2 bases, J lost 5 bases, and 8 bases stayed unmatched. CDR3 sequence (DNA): TGTGCCAGCAGTTTACCGAGCGGGATGCTAACCGGGGAGCTGTTTTTT. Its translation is CASSLPSGMLTGELFF.

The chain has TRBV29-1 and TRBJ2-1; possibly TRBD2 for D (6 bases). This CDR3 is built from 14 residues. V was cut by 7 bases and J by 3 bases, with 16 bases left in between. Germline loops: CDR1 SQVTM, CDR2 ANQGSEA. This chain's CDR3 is CSALGGADYNEQFF. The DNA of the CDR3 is TGCAGCGCGCTGGGGGGAGCGGACTACAATGAGCAGTTCTTC.

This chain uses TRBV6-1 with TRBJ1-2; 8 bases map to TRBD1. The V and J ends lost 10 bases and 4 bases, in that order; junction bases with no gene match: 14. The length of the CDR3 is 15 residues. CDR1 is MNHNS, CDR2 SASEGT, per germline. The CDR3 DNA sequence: TGTGCCACCTATTCGACGGACAGGGCTTTCTATGGCTACACCTTC. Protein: CATYSTDRAFYGYTF.

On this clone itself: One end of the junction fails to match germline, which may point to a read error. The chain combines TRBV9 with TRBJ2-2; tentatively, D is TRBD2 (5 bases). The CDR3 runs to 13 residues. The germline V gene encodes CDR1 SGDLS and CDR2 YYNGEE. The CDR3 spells CASSPTNTGELFF. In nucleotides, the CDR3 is TGTGCCAGCAGCCCTACAAACACCGGGGAGCTGTTCTTT.

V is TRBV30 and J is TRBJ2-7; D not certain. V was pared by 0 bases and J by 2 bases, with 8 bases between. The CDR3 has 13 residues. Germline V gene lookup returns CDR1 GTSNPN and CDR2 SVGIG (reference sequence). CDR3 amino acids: CAWSVSQTYEQYF. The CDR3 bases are TGTGCCTGGAGTGTCAGTCAGACCTACGAGCAGTACTTC.

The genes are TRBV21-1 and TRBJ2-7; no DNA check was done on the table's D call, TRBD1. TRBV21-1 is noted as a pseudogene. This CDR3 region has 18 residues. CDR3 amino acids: CASSKGTEQGPRSYEQYF. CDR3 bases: TGTGCCAGCAGCAAAGGAACCGAACAGGGGCCCCGCTCCTACGAGCAGTACTTC.

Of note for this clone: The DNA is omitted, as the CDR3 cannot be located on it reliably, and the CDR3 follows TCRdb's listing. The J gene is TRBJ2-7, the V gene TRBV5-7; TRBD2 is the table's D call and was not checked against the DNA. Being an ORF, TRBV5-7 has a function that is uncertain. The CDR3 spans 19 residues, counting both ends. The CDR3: CASSSTPGLAGVYLCEQYF.

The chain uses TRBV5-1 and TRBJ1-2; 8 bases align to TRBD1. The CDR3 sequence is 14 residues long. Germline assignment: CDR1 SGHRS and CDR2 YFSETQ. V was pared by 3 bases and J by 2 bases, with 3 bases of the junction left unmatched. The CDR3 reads CASSSNRGNYGYTF. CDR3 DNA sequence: TGCGCCAGCAGCTCTAACAGGGGGAACTATGGCTACACCTTC.

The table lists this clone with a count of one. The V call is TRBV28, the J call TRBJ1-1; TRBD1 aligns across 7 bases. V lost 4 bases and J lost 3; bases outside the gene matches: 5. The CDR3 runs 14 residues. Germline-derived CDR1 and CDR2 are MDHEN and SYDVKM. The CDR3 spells CASSSPGGYTEAFF. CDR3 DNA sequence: TGTGCCAGCAGTTCACCAGGGGGTTACACTGAAGCTTTCTTT.

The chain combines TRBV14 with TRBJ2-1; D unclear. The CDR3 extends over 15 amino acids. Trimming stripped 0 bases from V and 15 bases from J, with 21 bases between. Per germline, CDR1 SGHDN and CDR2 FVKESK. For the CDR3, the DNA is TGTGCCAGCAGCCAAGAAGTTCCAGTAACGTCCCCTCCGTTCTTC. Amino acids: CASSQEVPVTSPPFF.

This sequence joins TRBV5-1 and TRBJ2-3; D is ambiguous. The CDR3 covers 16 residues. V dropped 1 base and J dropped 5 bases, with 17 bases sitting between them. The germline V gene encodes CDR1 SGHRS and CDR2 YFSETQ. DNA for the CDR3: TGCGCCAGCAGCTTGACCCGGTGGGGTGCACAAGATACGCAGTATTTT. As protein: CASSLTRWGAQDTQYF.

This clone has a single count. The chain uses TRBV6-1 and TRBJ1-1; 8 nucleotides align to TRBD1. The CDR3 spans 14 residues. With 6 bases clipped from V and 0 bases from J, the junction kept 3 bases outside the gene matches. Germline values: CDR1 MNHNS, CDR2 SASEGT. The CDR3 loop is CASSRTGMNTEAFF. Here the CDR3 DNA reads TGTGCCAGCAGCCGGACAGGGATGAACACTGAAGCTTTCTTT.

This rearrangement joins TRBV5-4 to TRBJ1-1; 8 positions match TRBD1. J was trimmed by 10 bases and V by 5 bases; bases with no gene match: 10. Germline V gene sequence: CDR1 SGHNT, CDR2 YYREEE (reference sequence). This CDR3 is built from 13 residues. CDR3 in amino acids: CASSPGQGPPAFF. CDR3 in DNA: TGTGCCAGCAGTCCTGGACAGGGCCCCCCAGCTTTCTTT.

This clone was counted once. This CDR3 is CASSQVPAGGGATDTQYF. Written as DNA, the CDR3 is TGTGCCAGCAGCCAAGTACCGGCGGGAGGGGGGGCCACAGATACGCAGTATTTT. The chain links TRBV4-2 to TRBJ2-3, with 9 nucleotides matching TRBD2. The V and J ends lost 1 base and 2 bases, in that order; junction bases with no gene match: 10. This CDR3 has 18 amino acids. Germline loops: CDR1 LGHNA, CDR2 YNFKEQ.

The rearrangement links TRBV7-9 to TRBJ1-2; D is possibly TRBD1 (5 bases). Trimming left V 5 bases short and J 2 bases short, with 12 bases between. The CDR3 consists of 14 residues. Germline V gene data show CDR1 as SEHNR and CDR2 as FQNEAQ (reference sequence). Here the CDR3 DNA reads TGTGCCAGCAGCCTTGACAGTCCGAACTATGGCTACACCTTC. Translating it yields CASSLDSPNYGYTF.

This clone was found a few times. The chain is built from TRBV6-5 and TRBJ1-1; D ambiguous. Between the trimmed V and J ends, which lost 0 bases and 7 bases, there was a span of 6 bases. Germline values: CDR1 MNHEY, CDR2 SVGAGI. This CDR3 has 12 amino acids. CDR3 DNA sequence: TGTGCCAGCAGTTACTCAGCGGGTGAAGCTTTCTTT. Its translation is CASSYSAGEAFF.

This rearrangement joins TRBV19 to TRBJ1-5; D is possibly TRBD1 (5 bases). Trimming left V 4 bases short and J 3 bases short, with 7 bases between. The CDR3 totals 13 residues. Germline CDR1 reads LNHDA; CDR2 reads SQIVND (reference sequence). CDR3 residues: CASSRQHNQPQHF. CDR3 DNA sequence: TGTGCCAGTAGTAGACAGCACAATCAGCCCCAGCATTTT.

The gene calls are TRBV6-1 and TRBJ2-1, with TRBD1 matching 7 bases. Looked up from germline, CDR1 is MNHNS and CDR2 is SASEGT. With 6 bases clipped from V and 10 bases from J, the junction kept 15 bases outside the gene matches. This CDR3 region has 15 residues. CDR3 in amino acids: CASRTGTVRVEEQFF. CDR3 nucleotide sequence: TGTGCCAGCAGAACAGGGACAGTGAGGGTGGAGGAGCAGTTCTTC.

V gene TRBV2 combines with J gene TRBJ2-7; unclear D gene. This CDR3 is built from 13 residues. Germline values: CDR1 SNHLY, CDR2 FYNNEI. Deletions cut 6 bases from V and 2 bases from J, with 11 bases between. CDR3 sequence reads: CASSNLRTYEQYF. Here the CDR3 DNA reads TGTGCCAGCAGCAACCTTAGGACCTACGAGCAGTACTTC. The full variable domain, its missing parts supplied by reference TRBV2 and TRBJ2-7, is EPEVTQTPSHQVTQMGQEVILRCVPISNHLYFYWYRQILGQKVEFLVSFYNNEISEKSEIFDDQFSVERPDGSNFTLKIRSTKLEDSAMYFCASSNLRTYEQYFGPGTRLTVT.

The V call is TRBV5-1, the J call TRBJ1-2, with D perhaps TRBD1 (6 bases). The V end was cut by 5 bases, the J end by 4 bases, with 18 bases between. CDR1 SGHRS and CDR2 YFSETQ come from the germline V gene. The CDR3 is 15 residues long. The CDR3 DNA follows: TGCGCCAGCAGGGCCTTAATGACAGGCGGCTATGGCTACACCTTC. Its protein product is CASRALMTGGYGYTF.

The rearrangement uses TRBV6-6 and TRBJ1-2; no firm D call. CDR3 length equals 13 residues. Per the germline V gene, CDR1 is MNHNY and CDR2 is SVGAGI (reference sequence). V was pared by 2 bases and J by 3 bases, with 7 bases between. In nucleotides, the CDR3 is TGTGCCAGCAGTTACGTACCATACTATGGCTACACCTTC. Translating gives CASSYVPYYGYTF.

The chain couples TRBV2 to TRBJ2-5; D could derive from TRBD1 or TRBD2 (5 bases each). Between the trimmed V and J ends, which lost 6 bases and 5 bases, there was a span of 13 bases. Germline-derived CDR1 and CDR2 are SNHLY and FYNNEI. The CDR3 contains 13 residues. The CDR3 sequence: CASRTIGEETQYF. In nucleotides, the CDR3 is TGTGCCAGCAGGACGATAGGGGAGGAGACCCAGTACTTC.

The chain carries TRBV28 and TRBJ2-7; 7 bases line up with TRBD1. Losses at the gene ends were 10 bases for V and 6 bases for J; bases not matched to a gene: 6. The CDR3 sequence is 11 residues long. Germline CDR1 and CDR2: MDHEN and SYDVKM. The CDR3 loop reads CATKGAVEQYF. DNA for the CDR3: TGTGCCACCAAGGGGGCGGTCGAGCAGTACTTC. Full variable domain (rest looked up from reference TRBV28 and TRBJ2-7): DVKVTQSSRYLVKRTGEKVFLECVQDMDHENMFWYRQDPGLGLRLIYFSYDVKMKEKGDIPEGYSVSREKKERFSLILESASTNQTSMYLCATKGAVEQYFGPGTRLTVT.

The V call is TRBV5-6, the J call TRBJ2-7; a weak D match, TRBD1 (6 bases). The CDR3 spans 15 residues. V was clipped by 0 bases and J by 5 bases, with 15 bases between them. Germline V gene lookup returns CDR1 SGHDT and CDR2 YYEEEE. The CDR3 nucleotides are TGTGCCAGCAGCTTGGTTGGGGGCGAGCTGGACGAGCAGTACTTC. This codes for CASSLVGGELDEQYF.